The clone carrying this T cell receptor beta chain was counted only a few times. Using a J-beta primer mix together with a sample-barcoded 5' primer, a second PCR was run for roughly 6 to 11 cycles. TCRdb re-called the 5' RACE reads through MiXCR, storing one row per CDR3 protein. The table shows about 2 million distinct CDR3 sequences, with around half occurring only once. The data originate from a study of blood T cells in healthy people across ages. The CDR3 sequence is 14 residues long. Trimming took off 5 bases at V and 0 bases at J, with 14 bases between the two ends. CDR1 is DFQATT, CDR2 SNEGSKA, per germline (reference sequence).

The sequenced material came from blood. The source is a woman aged 40 to 50 in good health. The genes are TRBV20-1 and TRBJ2-7, with TRBD2 as a possible D gene (6 bases). The CDR3 nucleotides are TGCAGTGCTCTCGGACTAACCAACTCCTACGAGCAGTACTTC. Encoded protein: CSALGLTNSYEQYF.